The present T cell receptor (beta chain) was sequenced within a study of T cells after yellow fever vaccination. Notes on the study in general: Only a minor proportion of clonotypes was detected across both CD4 and CD8 compartments. By day 5 rather than day 15, the secondary response had peaked, though it was weaker.

This clonotype was seen repeatedly, ten times or more. Its antigen is unknown. 5'RACE template switching added a universal primer site and UMIs to TCR cDNA. TCRdb reanalysed the 5' RACE reads using MiXCR and keeps one entry per CDR3 protein. The data contain about 340,000 distinct CDR3 sequences, 8% to 10% of them singletons. This clonotype originated in a man aged 18 to 29 who received the YFV17D yellow fever vaccine. The material sequenced was PBMCs, taken on the day of the first yellow fever vaccination.

The CDR3 DNA follows: TGTGCCAGCAGCTTCCAGGGGCTAGCCCACTACGAGCAGTACTTC. This encodes CASSFQGLAHYEQYF. The chain carries TRBV7-2 and TRBJ2-7; D might be TRBD1 (6 bases). CDR3 length equals 15 residues. CDR1 and CDR2 from the germline V gene are SGHTA and FQGNSA. Trimming took 3 bases from V and 3 from J, leaving 15 bases between them.